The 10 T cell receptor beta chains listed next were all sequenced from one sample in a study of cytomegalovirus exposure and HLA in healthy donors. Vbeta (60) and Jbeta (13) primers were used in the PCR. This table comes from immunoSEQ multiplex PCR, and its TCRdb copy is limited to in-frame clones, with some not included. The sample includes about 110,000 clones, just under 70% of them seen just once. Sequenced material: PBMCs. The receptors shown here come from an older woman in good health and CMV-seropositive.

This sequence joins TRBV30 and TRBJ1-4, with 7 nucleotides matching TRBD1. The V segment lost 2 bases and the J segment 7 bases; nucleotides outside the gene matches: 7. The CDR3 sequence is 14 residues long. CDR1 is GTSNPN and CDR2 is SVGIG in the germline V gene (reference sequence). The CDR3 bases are TGTGCCTGGAGTCGGACAGGAGGGAGTGAAAAACTGTTTTTT. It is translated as CAWSRTGGSEKLFF. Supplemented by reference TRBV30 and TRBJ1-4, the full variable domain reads SQTIHQWPATLVQPVGSPLSLECTVEGTSNPNLYWYRQAAGRGLQLLFYSVGIGQISSEVPQNLSASRPQDRQFILSSKKLLLSDSGFYLCAWSRTGGSEKLFFGSGTQLSVL.

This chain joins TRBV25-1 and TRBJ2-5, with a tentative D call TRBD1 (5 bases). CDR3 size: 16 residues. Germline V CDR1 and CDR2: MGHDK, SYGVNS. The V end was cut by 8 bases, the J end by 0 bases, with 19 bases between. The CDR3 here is CASGPPAQTDQETQYF. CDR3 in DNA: TGTGCCAGCGGACCGCCGGCACAGACAGACCAAGAGACCCAGTACTTC.

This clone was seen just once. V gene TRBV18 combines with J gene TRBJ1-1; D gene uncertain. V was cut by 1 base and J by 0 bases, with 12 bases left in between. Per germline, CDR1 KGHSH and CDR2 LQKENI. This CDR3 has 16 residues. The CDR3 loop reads CASSPHAGSMNTEAFF. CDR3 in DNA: TGTGCCAGCTCACCACACGCAGGCTCCATGAACACTGAAGCTTTCTTT.

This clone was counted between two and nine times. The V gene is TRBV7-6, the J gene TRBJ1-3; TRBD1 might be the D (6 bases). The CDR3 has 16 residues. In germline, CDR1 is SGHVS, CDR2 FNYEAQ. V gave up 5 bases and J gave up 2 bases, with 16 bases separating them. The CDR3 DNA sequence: TGTGCCAGCAGCCTCGGAGTGCAGGGGACTGGAAACACCATATATTTT. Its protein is CASSLGVQGTGNTIYF.

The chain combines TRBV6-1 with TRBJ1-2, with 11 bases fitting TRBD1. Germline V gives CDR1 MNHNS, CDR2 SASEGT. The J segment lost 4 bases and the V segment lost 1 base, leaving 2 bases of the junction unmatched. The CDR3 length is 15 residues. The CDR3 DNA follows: TGTGCCAGCAGTGAAGGGACAGGGGGCGGCTATGGCTACACCTTC. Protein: CASSEGTGGGYGYTF.

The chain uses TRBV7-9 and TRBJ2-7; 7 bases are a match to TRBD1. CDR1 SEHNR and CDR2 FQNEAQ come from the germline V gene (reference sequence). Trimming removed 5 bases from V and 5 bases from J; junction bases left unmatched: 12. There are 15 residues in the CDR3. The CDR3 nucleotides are TGTGCCAGCAGCCCACTCCGGACAGGTACGAACGAGCAGTACTTC. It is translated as CASSPLRTGTNEQYF.

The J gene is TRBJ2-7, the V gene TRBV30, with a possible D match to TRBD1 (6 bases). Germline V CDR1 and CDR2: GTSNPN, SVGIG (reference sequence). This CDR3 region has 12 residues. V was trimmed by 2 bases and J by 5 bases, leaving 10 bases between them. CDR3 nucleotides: TGTGCCTGGAGTTTTCAGGGGAACGAGCAGTACTTC. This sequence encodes CAWSFQGNEQYF. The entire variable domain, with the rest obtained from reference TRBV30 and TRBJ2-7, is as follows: SQTIHQWPATLVQPVGSPLSLECTVEGTSNPNLYWYRQAAGRGLQLLFYSVGIGQISSEVPQNLSASRPQDRQFILSSKKLLLSDSGFYLCAWSFQGNEQYFGPGTRLTVT.

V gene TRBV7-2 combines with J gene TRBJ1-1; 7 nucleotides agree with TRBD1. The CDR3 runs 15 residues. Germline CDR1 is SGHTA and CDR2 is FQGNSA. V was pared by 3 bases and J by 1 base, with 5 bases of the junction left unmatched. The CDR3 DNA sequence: TGTGCCAGCAGCTTCGCGGGACAGCGGAACACTGAAGCTTTCTTT. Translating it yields CASSFAGQRNTEAFF. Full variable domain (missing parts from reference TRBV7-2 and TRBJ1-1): GAGVSQSPSNKVTEKGKDVELRCDPISGHTALYWYRQSLGQGLEFLIYFQGNSAPDKSGLPSDRFSAERTGGSVSTLTIQRTQQEDSAVYLCASSFAGQRNTEAFFGQGTRLTVV.

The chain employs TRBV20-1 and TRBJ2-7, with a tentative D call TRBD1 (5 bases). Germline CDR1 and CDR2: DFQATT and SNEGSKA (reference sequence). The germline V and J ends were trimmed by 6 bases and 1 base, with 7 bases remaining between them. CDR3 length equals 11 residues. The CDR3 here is CSARQSYEQYF. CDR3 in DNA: TGCAGTGCCAGACAGTCCTACGAGCAGTACTTC.

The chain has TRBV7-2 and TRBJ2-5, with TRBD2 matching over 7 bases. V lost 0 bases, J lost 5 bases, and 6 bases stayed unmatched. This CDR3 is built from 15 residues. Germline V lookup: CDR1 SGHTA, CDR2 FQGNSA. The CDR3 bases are TGTGCCAGCAGCTTAGCGAGCCCCGGGGGGGAGACCCAGTACTTC. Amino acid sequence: CASSLASPGGETQYF.